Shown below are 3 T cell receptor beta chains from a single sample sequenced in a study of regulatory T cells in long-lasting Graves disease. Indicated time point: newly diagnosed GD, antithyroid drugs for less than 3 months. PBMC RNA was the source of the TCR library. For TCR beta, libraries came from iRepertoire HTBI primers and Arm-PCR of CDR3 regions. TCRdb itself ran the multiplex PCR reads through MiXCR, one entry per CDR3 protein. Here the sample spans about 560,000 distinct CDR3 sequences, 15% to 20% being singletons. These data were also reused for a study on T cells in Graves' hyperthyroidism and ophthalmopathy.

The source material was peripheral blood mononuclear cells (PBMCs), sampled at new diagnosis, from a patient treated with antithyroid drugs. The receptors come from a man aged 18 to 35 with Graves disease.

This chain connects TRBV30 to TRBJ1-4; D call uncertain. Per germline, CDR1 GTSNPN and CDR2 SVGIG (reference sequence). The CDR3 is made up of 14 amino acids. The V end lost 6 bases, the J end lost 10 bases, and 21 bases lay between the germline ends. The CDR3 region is CACSNDQTPSKLFF. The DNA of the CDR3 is TGTGCCTGCTCCAATGACCAGACACCATCAAAACTGTTTTTT.

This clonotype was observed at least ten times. As DNA, the CDR3 is TGTGCCATCAGTGAGGTTCGGGTAGAAGGAGCCTACGAGCAGTACTTC. Amino acids: CAISEVRVEGAYEQYF. This chain joins TRBV10-3 and TRBJ2-7; D remains unclear. Germline V gene data show CDR1 as ENHRY and CDR2 as SYGVKD. The CDR3 is made up of 16 amino acids. V was cut by 2 bases and J by 2 bases, with 16 bases left in between.

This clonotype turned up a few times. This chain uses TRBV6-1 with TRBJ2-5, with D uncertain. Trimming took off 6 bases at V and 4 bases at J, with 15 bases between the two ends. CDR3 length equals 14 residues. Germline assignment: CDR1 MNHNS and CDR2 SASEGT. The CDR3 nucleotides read TGTGCCAGCAGGGCCGGTAAGGGTGGAGAGACCCAGTACTTC. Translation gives CASRAGKGGETQYF.